The rows below give T cell receptor beta chains drawn from one sample of a study of regulatory T cells in long-lasting Graves disease. MiXCR was run by TCRdb on the multiplex PCR reads, yielding one entry per CDR3 protein. Of approximately 560,000 distinct CDR3 sequences listed, roughly 16% are singletons. This sample was shared with a second study, whose subject was T cells in Graves' hyperthyroidism and ophthalmopathy.

This material consisted of peripheral blood mononuclear cells (PBMCs), taken at new diagnosis, from a patient treated with antithyroid drugs. All receptors derive from a man between 18 and 29 years old with Graves disease. Both conserved end residues are part of each CDR3. The D gene is left open where the match is weak. The size field is filled for only some rows; it gives once, few, many or a size class.

clone_size: NA; d_call: NA; j_call: TRBJ1-4; cdr3_length: 15; v_call: TRBV20-1; cdr3_nt: TGCAGTGCTAGAGATGGAAGCAGGGGCGCCGAAAAACTGTTTTTT; cdr3_aa: CSARDGSRGAEKLFF
clone_size: few; d_call: NA; j_call: TRBJ1-1; cdr3_length: 16; v_call: TRBV4-1; cdr3_nt: TGCGCCAGCAGCCAAGTGGGGTCTGGGGGCGGCACTGAAGCTTTCTTT; cdr3_aa: CASSQVGSGGGTEAFF
clone_size: few; d_call: TRBD1; j_call: TRBJ1-2; cdr3_length: 11; v_call: TRBV13; cdr3_nt: TGTGCCAGCAGCTTAGCGAGGGGGCCCTTCTTC; cdr3_aa: CASSLARGPFF
clone_size: many; d_call: TRBD1; j_call: TRBJ2-3; cdr3_length: 17; v_call: TRBV30; cdr3_nt: TGTGCCTGGAGTCCAAGGCCCGGGACAGGGCACACAGATACGCAGTATTTT; cdr3_aa: CAWSPRPGTGHTDTQYF
clone_size: many; d_call: TRBD2; j_call: TRBJ2-7; cdr3_length: 15; v_call: TRBV20-1; cdr3_nt: TGCAGTGCTAGAATTAGCGGGAGGTCTACCTACGAGCAGTACTTC; cdr3_aa: CSARISGRSTYEQYF
clone_size: NA; d_call: TRBD1; j_call: TRBJ1-3; cdr3_length: 15; v_call: TRBV2; cdr3_nt: TGTGCCAGCAGTGACCCCACAGGGGAGAGAAACACCATATATTTT; cdr3_aa: CASSDPTGERNTIYF
clone_size: many; d_call: TRBD2; j_call: TRBJ2-1; cdr3_length: 16; v_call: TRBV20-1; cdr3_nt: TGCAGTGCGTTAGCCCCAGCGGGAAACTCCTACAATGAGCAGTTCTTC; cdr3_aa: CSALAPAGNSYNEQFF
clone_size: NA; d_call: NA; j_call: TRBJ2-1; cdr3_length: 14; v_call: TRBV25-1; cdr3_nt: TGTGCCAGCAGTAAACCCCTCCGGGCGGGTGAAAAGATCTTC; cdr3_aa: CASSKPLRAGEKIF
clone_size: NA; d_call: NA; j_call: TRBJ2-7; cdr3_length: 14; v_call: TRBV11-2; cdr3_nt: TGTGCCAGCAGCTTAGATTGGCAGTCCTACGAGCAGTACTTC; cdr3_aa: CASSLDWQSYEQYF
clone_size: many; d_call: NA; j_call: TRBJ2-5; cdr3_length: 15; v_call: TRBV5-1; cdr3_nt: TGCGCCAGCGGGGAACAGGGAAGGCTCGGAGAGACCCAGTACTTC; cdr3_aa: CASGEQGRLGETQYF
clone_size: few; d_call: NA; j_call: TRBJ2-1; cdr3_length: 15; v_call: TRBV12-3/TRBV12-4; cdr3_nt: TGTGCCAGCAGTTTTAGCGCGGGACCTTACAATGAGCAGTTCTTC; cdr3_aa: CASSFSAGPYNEQFF
clone_size: many; d_call: NA; j_call: TRBJ2-4; cdr3_length: 16; v_call: TRBV12-5; cdr3_nt: TGTGCTAGTGGTTTGGTTGACGGGTTGGGGGGAGACATTCAGTACTTC; cdr3_aa: CASGLVDGLGGDIQYF
clone_size: NA; d_call: NA; j_call: TRBJ2-7; cdr3_length: 15; v_call: TRBV3-1; cdr3_nt: TGTGCCAGCAGCCGCCGCCCTCAGGGACACTACGAGCAGTACTTC; cdr3_aa: CASSRRPQGHYEQYF
clone_size: many; d_call: NA; j_call: TRBJ2-7; cdr3_length: 13; v_call: TRBV28; cdr3_nt: TGTGCCACCGAACAGGGAAACTCCTACGAGCAGTACTTC; cdr3_aa: CATEQGNSYEQYF
clone_size: many; d_call: NA; j_call: TRBJ2-5; cdr3_length: 17; v_call: TRBV25-1; cdr3_nt: TGTGCCAGCAGTGAACCACCCCGCATCAGGACTCAAGAGACCCAGTACTTC; cdr3_aa: CASSEPPRIRTQETQYF
clone_size: NA; d_call: NA; j_call: TRBJ1-6; cdr3_length: 14; v_call: TRBV6-2/TRBV6-3; cdr3_nt: TGTGCCAGCAGTGAAGTAGGACAGAATTCACCCCTCCACTTT; cdr3_aa: CASSEVGQNSPLHF